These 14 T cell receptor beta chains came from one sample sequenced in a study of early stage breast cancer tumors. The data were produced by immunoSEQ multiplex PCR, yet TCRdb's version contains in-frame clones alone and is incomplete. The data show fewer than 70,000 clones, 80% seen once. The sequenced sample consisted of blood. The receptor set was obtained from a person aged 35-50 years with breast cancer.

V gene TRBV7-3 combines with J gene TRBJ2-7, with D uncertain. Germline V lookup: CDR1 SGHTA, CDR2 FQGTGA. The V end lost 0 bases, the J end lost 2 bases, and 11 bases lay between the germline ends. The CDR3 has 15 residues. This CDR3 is CASSLTGGRTYEQYF. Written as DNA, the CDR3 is TGTGCCAGCAGCTTAACCGGCGGCCGTACCTACGAGCAGTACTTC.

CDR3 nucleotides: TGTGCTAGTGGCTCCACCATACTTTCAAGAGGGCAGTATTTT. This translates into CASGSTILSRGQYF. The chain joins TRBV12-5 to TRBJ2-3; D unclear. Germline-derived CDR1 and CDR2 are LGHNT and FRNRAP. This CDR3 comprises 14 residues. V lost 6 bases and J lost 11, with 21 bases in between. The full variable domain, in which reference TRBV12-5 and TRBJ2-3 provide the parts outside the CDR3, is DARVTQTPRHKVTEMGQEVTMRCQPILGHNTVFWYRQTMMQGLELLAYFRNRAPLDDSGMPKDRFSAEMPDATLATLKIQPSEPRDSAVYFCASGSTILSRGQYFGPGTRLTVL.

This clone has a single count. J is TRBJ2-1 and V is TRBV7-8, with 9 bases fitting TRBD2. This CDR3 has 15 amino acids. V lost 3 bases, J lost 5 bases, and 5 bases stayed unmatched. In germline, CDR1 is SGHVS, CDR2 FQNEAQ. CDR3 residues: CASSFGTSPNNEQFF. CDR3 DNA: TGTGCCAGCAGCTTCGGGACTAGCCCAAACAATGAGCAGTTCTTC.

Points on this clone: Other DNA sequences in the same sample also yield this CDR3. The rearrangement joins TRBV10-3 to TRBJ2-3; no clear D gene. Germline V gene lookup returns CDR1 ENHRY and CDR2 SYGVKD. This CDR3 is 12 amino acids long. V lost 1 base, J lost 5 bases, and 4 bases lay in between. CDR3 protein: CAISELKDTQYF. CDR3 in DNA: TGTGCCATCAGTGAGTTAAAAGATACGCAGTATTTT.

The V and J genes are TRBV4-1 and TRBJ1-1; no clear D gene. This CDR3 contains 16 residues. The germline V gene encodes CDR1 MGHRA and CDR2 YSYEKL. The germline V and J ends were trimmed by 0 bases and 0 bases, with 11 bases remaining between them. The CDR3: CASSQDMAAMNTEAFF. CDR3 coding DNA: TGCGCCAGCAGCCAAGATATGGCAGCCATGAACACTGAAGCTTTCTTT.

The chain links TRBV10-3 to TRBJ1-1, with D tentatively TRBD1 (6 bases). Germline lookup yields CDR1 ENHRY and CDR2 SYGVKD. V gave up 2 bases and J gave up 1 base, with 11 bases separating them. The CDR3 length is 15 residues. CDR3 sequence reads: CAISEGGRGNTEAFF. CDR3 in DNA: TGTGCCATCAGTGAGGGTGGCAGGGGGAACACTGAAGCTTTCTTT.

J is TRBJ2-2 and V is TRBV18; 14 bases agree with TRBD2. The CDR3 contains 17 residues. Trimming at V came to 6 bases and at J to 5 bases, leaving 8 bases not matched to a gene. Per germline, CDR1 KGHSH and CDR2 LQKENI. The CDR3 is CASSQGTSGSQTGELFF. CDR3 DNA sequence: TGTGCCAGCTCCCAGGGGACTAGCGGGAGTCAAACCGGGGAGCTGTTTTTT.

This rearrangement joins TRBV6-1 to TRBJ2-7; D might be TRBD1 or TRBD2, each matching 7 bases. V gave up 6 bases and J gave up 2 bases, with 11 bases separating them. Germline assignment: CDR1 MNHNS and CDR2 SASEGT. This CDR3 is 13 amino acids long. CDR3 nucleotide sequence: TGTGCCAGCAGCAGGGGGGGGGCCTACGAGCAGTACTTC. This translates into CASSRGGAYEQYF.

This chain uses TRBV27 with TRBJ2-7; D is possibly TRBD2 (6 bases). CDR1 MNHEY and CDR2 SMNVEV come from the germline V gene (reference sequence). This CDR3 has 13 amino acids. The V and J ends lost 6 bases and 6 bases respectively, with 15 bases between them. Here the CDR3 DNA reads TGTGCCAGCAGGCCCGCAGGGCGGGGCGAGCAGTACTTC. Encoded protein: CASRPAGRGEQYF.

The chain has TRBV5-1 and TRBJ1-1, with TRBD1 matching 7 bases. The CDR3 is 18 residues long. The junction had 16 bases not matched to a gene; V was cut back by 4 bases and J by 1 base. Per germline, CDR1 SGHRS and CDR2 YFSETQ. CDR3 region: CASSHLPGQTNQNTEAFF. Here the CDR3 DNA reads TGCGCCAGCAGCCATCTACCGGGACAGACAAACCAGAACACTGAAGCTTTCTTT.

The CDR3, as DNA: TGTGCCAGCAGCTCTATGGCCTGGGAGGACACAGATACGCAGTATTTT. Its protein is CASSSMAWEDTDTQYF. This chain uses TRBV11-2 with TRBJ2-3, with TRBD2 as a possible D gene (6 bases). V was shortened by 4 bases and J by 2 bases, with 16 bases between the two germline ends. Germline CDR1 is SGHAT and CDR2 is FQNNGV. This CDR3 region has 16 residues.

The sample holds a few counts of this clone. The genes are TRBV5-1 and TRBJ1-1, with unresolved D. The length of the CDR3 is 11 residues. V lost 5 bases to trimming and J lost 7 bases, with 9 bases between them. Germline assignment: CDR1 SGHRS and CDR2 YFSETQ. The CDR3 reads CASSIPNEAFF. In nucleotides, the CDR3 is TGCGCCAGCAGTATCCCCAATGAAGCTTTCTTT. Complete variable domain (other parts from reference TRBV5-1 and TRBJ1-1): KAGVTQTPRYLIKTRGQQVTLSCSPISGHRSVSWYQQTPGQGLQFLFEYFSETQRNKGNFPGRFSGRQFSNSRSEMNVSTLELGDSALYLCASSIPNEAFFGQGTRLTVV.

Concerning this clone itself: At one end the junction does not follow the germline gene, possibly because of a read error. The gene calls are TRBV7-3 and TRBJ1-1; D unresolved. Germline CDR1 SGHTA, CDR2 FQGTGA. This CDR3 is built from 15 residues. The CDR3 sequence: CASSLTADMNSEAFF. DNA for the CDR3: TGTGCCAGCAGCCTTACGGCGGATATGAACTCTGAAGCTTTCTTT.

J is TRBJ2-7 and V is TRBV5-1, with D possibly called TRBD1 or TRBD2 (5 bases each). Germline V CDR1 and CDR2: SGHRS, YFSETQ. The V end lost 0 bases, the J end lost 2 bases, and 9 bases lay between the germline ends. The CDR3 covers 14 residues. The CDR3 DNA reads TGCGCCAGCAGCTTGGAGGGGAGTGCCTACGAGCAGTACTTC. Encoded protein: CASSLEGSAYEQYF.